Below, 7 T cell receptor beta chains from the same sample are listed, as sequenced in a study of blood T cell repertoires in COVID-19. Clones were read by immunoSEQ multiplex PCR, and TCRdb kept only the in-frame ones, dropping some. The sample has under 250,000 clones; 65% to 85% are singletons. The sequenced material came from PBMCs or T cells enriched from blood (not recorded which). These receptors came from a woman aged 60-75 years who had recovered from COVID-19.

V is TRBV5-4 and J is TRBJ2-2, with 11 bases that match TRBD1. Trimming took 4 bases from V and 4 from J; bases not matched to a gene: 3. The length of the CDR3 is 15 residues. Germline lookup yields CDR1 SGHNT and CDR2 YYREEE (reference sequence). In DNA form, the CDR3 reads TGTGCCAGCAGCACCGGGACAGGGGGCACCGGGGAGCTGTTTTTT. As protein: CASSTGTGGTGELFF.

The chain uses TRBV5-1 and TRBJ1-6, with D perhaps matching TRBD1 (6 bases). This CDR3 has 14 amino acids. From germline, CDR1 is SGHRS and CDR2 YFSETQ. Between the trimmed V and J ends, which lost 0 bases and 8 bases, there was a span of 9 bases. The CDR3 loop is CASSLEAGDSPLHF. In nucleotides, the CDR3 is TGCGCCAGCAGCTTGGAGGCAGGGGATTCACCCCTCCACTTT.

This chain joins TRBV11-3 and TRBJ2-7; no clear D. The CDR3 has 13 amino acids. The ends were cut back, 2 bases at V and 2 bases at J, with 7 bases in the middle. Per germline, CDR1 SGHNT and CDR2 YENEEA. The CDR3, as DNA: TGTGCCAGCAGCTTAAACGCAGCCTACGAGCAGTACTTC. As protein: CASSLNAAYEQYF.

V and J are TRBV2 and TRBJ1-1; D not resolved. Germline V gene lookup returns CDR1 SNHLY and CDR2 FYNNEI. This CDR3 region has 13 residues. Trimming removed 5 bases from V and 3 bases from J, with 10 bases in between. The DNA of the CDR3 is TGTGCCAGCAGTCCACGGCGGGACACTGAAGCTTTCTTT. Encoded protein: CASSPRRDTEAFF.

This clone is a singleton in its sample. V usage is TRBV11-2 and J usage is TRBJ1-3; no firm D call. The length of the CDR3 is 15 residues. Germline V lookup: CDR1 SGHAT, CDR2 FQNNGV. V shed 4 bases and J shed 1 base, with 11 bases lying between them. CDR3 sequence: CASSSSRYSGNTIYF. Here the CDR3 DNA reads TGTGCCAGCAGCTCCTCCCGGTATTCTGGAAACACCATATATTTT.

The V call is TRBV5-5, the J call TRBJ1-4, with 8 bases matching TRBD1. Germline trimming cut 5 bases from V and 8 bases from J; bases unmatched to any gene: 11. Germline assignment: CDR1 SGHKS and CDR2 YYEKEE (reference sequence). The CDR3 length is 15 residues. The CDR3 sequence is CASSWEQGAGEKLFF. The DNA of the CDR3 is TGTGCCAGCAGTTGGGAGCAGGGGGCGGGCGAAAAACTGTTTTTT.

This chain uses TRBV6-2 or TRBV6-3 with TRBJ2-1; D uncertain. From germline, CDR1 is MNHEY and CDR2 SVGEGT. The CDR3 totals 12 residues. Trimming took off 0 bases at V and 10 bases at J, with 7 bases between the two ends. CDR3: CASSYSRWEQFF. DNA for the CDR3: TGTGCCAGCAGTTACTCGAGATGGGAGCAGTTCTTC.